This T cell receptor beta chain is from a study of patients and donors after allogeneic stem cell transplantation. On this clonotype itself: At one end the junction does not follow the germline gene, possibly because of a read error.

TCRdb re-called the RT-PCR reads through MiXCR, storing one row per CDR3 protein. The sample yields around 9,900 distinct CDR3 sequences, roughly 6.4% seen once. From germline, CDR1 is SSHAT and CDR2 FNYEAQ (reference sequence). The CDR3 is 14 residues long. This sequence was found in a human donor who was either an allogeneic HSCT recipient or a stem cell or donor lymphocyte infusion donor (not recorded which). It is not recorded whose cells these are; they may come from a transplant donor. Source material: blood, either unsorted or a sorted T cell fraction (not recorded which). The chain recombines TRBV7-7 with TRBJ2-3, with 8 nucleotides matching TRBD1. As DNA, the CDR3 is TGTGCTAGCAGCTTAGCGGACAGGGCAGATACGCAGTATTTT. This codes for CASSLADRADTQYF.